Listed below are T cell receptor beta chains from one sample, sequenced in a study of T cell repertoires in cytomegalovirus infection. MiXCR, run by TCRdb on the reads, gives a single entry per CDR3 protein. The repertoire holds fewer than 30,000 distinct CDR3 sequences, with approximately 24% as singletons. Their specific antigens are unknown. The sample was CD8+ T cells from cultured PBMCs, taken from culture after CMV antigen stimulation. The receptors here all came from a human donor in good health (CMV status not recorded). Some clones in this sample may be carry-over from other donors' samples. Both conserved end residues are part of each CDR3. Fields, in order: V gene, J gene, clone size, D gene, CDR3 protein, CDR3 DNA. The D gene is left open where the match is weak. Size is stated for part of the rows, as once, few or many counts, or as a class when the clone is expanded.

TRBV6-1	TRBJ2-4	many	-	CASSEILGTQNIQYF	TGTGCCAGCAGTGAAATTCTCGGGACACAAAACATTCAGTACTTC
TRBV19	TRBJ2-1	-	TRBD1	CASSFGTGADDEQFF	TGTGCCAGTAGTTTTGGGACAGGGGCCGATGATGAGCAGTTCTTC
TRBV6-5	TRBJ1-5	few	TRBD1	CASRRTGGTYSNQPQHF	TGTGCCAGCAGACGAACAGGGGGCACATATAGCAATCAGCCCCAGCATTTT
TRBV12-3/TRBV12-4	TRBJ2-7	few	-	CASRRGLRDEQYF	TGTGCCAGCAGACGAGGCCTCCGGGACGAGCAGTACTTC
TRBV15	TRBJ1-4	few	-	CATSRVMGATNEKLFF	TGTGCCACCAGCAGAGTGATGGGGGCAACTAATGAAAAACTGTTTTTT
TRBV11-1	TRBJ2-7	few	TRBD1	CASSWTGGSSYEQYF	TGTGCCAGCAGCTGGACAGGGGGTTCGTCCTACGAGCAGTACTTC
TRBV4-1	TRBJ2-7	few	-	CASSYSLQGTYEQYF	TGCGCCAGCAGCTATTCTTTACAAGGCACGTACGAGCAGTACTTC
TRBV7-9	TRBJ2-6	-	-	CASSGSAGANVLTF	TGTGCCAGCAGTGGCAGCGCTGGGGCCAACGTCCTGACTTTC
TRBV27	TRBJ2-7	many	TRBD1	CASRDGTGAYEQYF	TGTGCCAGCAGGGACGGGACAGGGGCGTACGAGCAGTACTTC
TRBV6-6	TRBJ1-2	few	-	CASSYPRDFLYGYTF	TGTGCCAGCAGTTACCCCCGCGATTTTCTCTATGGCTACACCTTC
TRBV20-1	TRBJ1-2	few	-	CSAQTGFYGYTF	TGCAGTGCCCAGACAGGCTTCTATGGCTACACCTTC
TRBV7-6	TRBJ2-7	few	-	CASSLAPGNSYEQYF	TGTGCCAGCAGCTTAGCACCCGGGAACTCCTACGAGCAGTACTTC
TRBV5-4	TRBJ2-1	-	-	CASKQGPGNEQFF	TGTGCCAGCAAGCAGGGCCCCGGCAATGAGCAGTTCTTC
TRBV6-5	TRBJ2-3	many	-	CASSYSTTNTQYF	TGTGCCAGCAGTTACTCGACTACCAATACGCAGTATTTT
TRBV6-5	TRBJ1-1	few	-	CASTSDTPDRVNTEAFF	TGTGCCAGCACCTCCGACACCCCAGACAGAGTGAACACTGAAGCTTTCTTT
TRBV19	TRBJ1-5	-	-	CASSIGNQPQHF	TGTGCCAGTAGTATAGGCAATCAGCCCCAGCATTTT
TRBV7-2	TRBJ1-1	many	-	CASSGYAIFEGAFF	TGTGCCAGCAGCGGGTACGCCATTTTCGAAGGCGCTTTCTTT
TRBV6-2/TRBV6-3	TRBJ1-2	-	-	CATSSYRDANYGYTF	TGTGCCACCAGCAGTTACCGGGACGCAAACTATGGCTACACCTTC
TRBV25-1	TRBJ1-1	-	-	CASSATVNMNTEAFF	TGTGCCAGCAGTGCGACAGTTAACATGAACACTGAAGCTTTCTTT
TRBV12-3/TRBV12-4	TRBJ1-1	many	-	CASSFFGGNTEAFF	TGTGCCAGCAGTTTTTTCGGAGGGAACACTGAAGCTTTCTTT
TRBV10-3	TRBJ2-1	-	TRBD2	CAIRGTPLSGGAEEQFF	TGTGCCATCAGGGGGACTCCCCTTAGCGGGGGGGCAGAGGAGCAGTTCTTC
TRBV4-1	TRBJ1-3	once	-	CASSRPGRTSGRNTIYF	TGCGCCAGCAGCCGGCCGGGACGGACCTCTGGAAGAAACACCATATATTTT
TRBV7-2	TRBJ2-4	many	-	CASSPTQNIQYF	TGTGCCAGCAGCCCGACCCAAAACATTCAGTACTTC
TRBV2	TRBJ1-2	-	-	CASSDVARGRDGYTF	TGTGCCAGCAGTGATGTGGCCCGGGGCAGGGATGGCTACACCTTC
TRBV4-3	TRBJ2-1	many	-	CASRQDRNYNEQFF	TGCGCCAGCAGACAGGACAGAAATTACAATGAGCAGTTCTTC
TRBV3-1	TRBJ2-7	few	-	CASSLRDRAYEQYF	TGTGCCAGCAGCCTCCGGGACCGAGCCTACGAGCAGTACTTC
TRBV5-1	TRBJ2-1	-	TRBD2	CASSSGTSGGVLNEQFF	TGCGCCAGCAGCTCCGGGACTAGCGGGGGGGTACTTAATGAGCAGTTCTTC
TRBV18	TRBJ1-1	few	-	CASSPGGWGTEAFF	TGTGCCAGCTCACCAGGGGGTTGGGGGACTGAAGCTTTCTTT
TRBV29-1	TRBJ2-1	-	-	CSVDLGVSYNEQFF	TGCAGCGTTGATTTGGGGGTTTCCTACAATGAGCAGTTCTTC
TRBV12-3/TRBV12-4	TRBJ2-7	-	TRBD1	CASSWYVITDREIYEQYF	TGTGCCAGCAGCTGGTACGTTATTACGGACAGGGAAATCTACGAGCAGTACTTC
TRBV27	TRBJ1-4	-	TRBD1	CASSPWTGGGEKLFF	TGTGCCAGCAGTCCTTGGACAGGGGGAGGTGAAAAACTGTTTTTT
TRBV19	TRBJ2-2	few	-	CASSISTFLGTGELFF	TGTGCCAGTAGTATATCCACTTTCCTCGGGACCGGGGAGCTGTTTTTT
TRBV4-3	TRBJ1-1	-	-	CASSPYRGTEAFF	TGCGCCAGCAGCCCCTATCGGGGTACTGAAGCTTTCTTT
TRBV27	TRBJ2-1	few	-	CASSLSWYRADNEQFF	TGTGCCAGCAGTTTATCGTGGTATCGGGCGGACAATGAGCAGTTCTTC
TRBV6-8	TRBJ2-7	-	-	CASQQRVTYEQYF	TGTGCCAGTCAACAGCGGGTTACCTACGAGCAGTACTTC
TRBV4-1	TRBJ1-1	-	-	CASSQEWARINAEAFF	TGCGCCAGCAGCCAAGAGTGGGCCAGAATTAACGCTGAAGCTTTCTTT
TRBV20-1	TRBJ2-5	few	TRBD2	CSARVQTSTETQYF	TGCAGTGCTAGAGTCCAGACTAGCACAGAGACCCAGTACTTC
TRBV5-6	TRBJ1-5	-	-	CASSYGPGVNQPQHF	TGTGCCAGCAGCTATGGGCCAGGGGTCAATCAGCCCCAGCATTTT
TRBV6-1	TRBJ1-5	many	-	CASSIKRWSNQPQHF	TGTGCCAGCAGTATAAAACGGTGGAGCAATCAGCCCCAGCATTTT
TRBV6-2/TRBV6-3	TRBJ2-4	few	-	CASSPPEPNIQYF	TGTGCCAGCAGTCCACCGGAGCCGAACATTCAGTACTTC
TRBV5-6	TRBJ1-2	-	TRBD1	CASSLVGQESGYTF	TGTGCCAGCAGCTTGGTGGGACAGGAAAGTGGCTACACCTTC
TRBV4-3	TRBJ2-2	few	-	CASSQGAEYSGELFF	TGCGCCAGCAGCCAAGGTGCCGAATATTCCGGGGAGCTGTTTTTT